The 31 T cell receptor beta chains below come from one sample, sequenced in a study of OX40 agonist ivuxolimab in advanced cancers. The method was immunoSEQ multiplex PCR; TCRdb's version includes in-frame clones alone and lacks a portion of them. The table has 60,000 to 85,000 clones, over 75% seen once. The sequenced sample was CD4+ or CD8+ T cells sorted from blood, obtained in a trial of the OX40 agonist ivuxolimab. Source of these receptors: an adult with an advanced solid tumor such as melanoma, head and neck, liver or kidney cancer.

The gene calls are TRBV27 and TRBJ2-7, with 9 nucleotides matching TRBD2. Germline CDR1 MNHEY, CDR2 SMNVEV (reference sequence). V shed 4 bases, J shed 2 bases, and the junction held 12 bases outside the gene matches. The CDR3 has 17 residues. The DNA of the CDR3 is TGTGCCAGCAGTTCAAAAAGCGGGGGGCTGTGGGCCTACGAGCAGTACTTC. Its translation is CASSSKSGGLWAYEQYF.

This chain uses TRBV5-1 with TRBJ2-3; TRBD2 aligns across 7 bases. Per the germline V gene, CDR1 is SGHRS and CDR2 is YFSETQ. V trimming: 4 bases; J trimming: 2 bases; junction bases outside the gene matches: 10. The CDR3 has 16 residues. CDR3 in amino acids: CASSPDAGRPTDTQYF. CDR3 nucleotides: TGCGCCAGCAGCCCGGACGCCGGGAGGCCCACAGATACGCAGTATTTT.

With respect to this clone: One end of the junction does not line up with germline, which may come from a read error. This rearrangement joins TRBV7-7 to TRBJ1-1; 9 bases are a match to TRBD1. Germline V CDR1 and CDR2: SSHAT, FNYEAQ (reference sequence). The CDR3 extends over 15 amino acids. The CDR3 reads CASSLGDREETEAFF. For the CDR3, the DNA is TGTGCTAGCAGCTTAGGGGACAGGGAAGAGACTGAAGCTTTCTTT.

The V and J genes are TRBV7-2 and TRBJ2-3; 10 nucleotides align to TRBD2. Trimming removed 2 bases from V and 1 base from J; junction bases left unmatched: 9. The germline CDR1 and CDR2 sequences are SGHTA and FQGNSA. This CDR3 has 18 amino acids. In DNA form, the CDR3 reads TGTGCCAGCAGCTTAAAGGAGCGGGGGGGCCTTGGCACAGATACGCAGTATTTT. The encoded protein is CASSLKERGGLGTDTQYF.

The chain joins TRBV9 to TRBJ2-2; TRBD1 is a possible D gene (6 bases). The CDR3 length is 16 residues. Trimming pared 0 bases from V and 5 bases from J, leaving 14 bases between. Germline-derived CDR1 and CDR2 are SGDLS and YYNGEE. Written as DNA, the CDR3 is TGTGCCAGCAGCGTAGACGAGACAGGTTATACCGGGGAGCTGTTTTTT. Protein product: CASSVDETGYTGELFF.

The genes are TRBV7-3 and TRBJ1-1; D remains ambiguous. V was clipped by 1 base and J by 4 bases, with 7 bases between them. CDR1 and CDR2 from the germline V gene are SGHTA and FQGTGA. The CDR3 is made up of 13 amino acids. CDR3 coding DNA: TGTGCCAGCAGCTTAAGCGCAGGCACTGAAGCTTTCTTT. It specifies CASSLSAGTEAFF. The full variable domain, with the rest looked up from reference TRBV7-3 and TRBJ1-1, is GAGVSQTPSNKVTEKGKYVELRCDPISGHTALYWYRQSLGQGPEFLIYFQGTGAADDSGLPNDRFFAVRPEGSVSTLKIQRTERGDSAVYLCASSLSAGTEAFFGQGTRLTVV.

This clone was seen more than once but under ten times. The chain combines TRBV4-3 with TRBJ1-5; 7 bases are shared with TRBD1. Germline values: CDR1 LGHNA, CDR2 YSLEER. V was pared by 1 base and J by 4 bases, with 10 bases of the junction left unmatched. The CDR3 sequence is 17 residues long. For the CDR3, the DNA is TGCGCCAGCAGCCAAGCGTGGGAGGGGGCTGCAAATCAGCCCCAGCATTTT. Translating gives CASSQAWEGAANQPQHF.

The CDR3 loop reads CASSSTWGAGTGELFF. The CDR3 DNA is TGTGCCAGCAGCTCGACCTGGGGGGCAGGCACCGGGGAGCTGTTTTTT. The chain has TRBV11-2 and TRBJ2-2, with D tentatively TRBD1 or TRBD2 (6 bases each). Germline lookup yields CDR1 SGHAT and CDR2 FQNNGV. The CDR3 sequence is 16 residues long. Deletions cut 4 bases from V and 4 bases from J, with 16 bases between.

The rearrangement links TRBV21-1 to TRBJ2-5; TRBD1, the D gene given by the table, was not confirmed from the DNA. TRBV21-1 is flagged as a pseudogene. The CDR3 sequence is 16 residues long. The CDR3 loop reads CASSPRQGALLETQYF. CDR3 DNA sequence: TGTGCCAGCAGCCCCCGGCAGGGGGCATTGTTGGAGACCCAGTACTTC.

The rearrangement uses TRBV7-9 and TRBJ1-6, with D possibly being TRBD1 (6 bases). The CDR3 loop spans 16 amino acids. Trimming stripped 4 bases from V and 2 bases from J, with 12 bases between. Germline V CDR1 and CDR2: SEHNR, FQNEAQ (reference sequence). CDR3 nucleotide sequence: TGTGCCAGCAGCTCCTTCAGGGGAACCTATAATTCACCCCTCCACTTT. Protein sequence: CASSSFRGTYNSPLHF.

V gene TRBV29-1 combines with J gene TRBJ1-1, with D possibly TRBD1 on 6 matching bases. The CDR3 runs to 13 residues. V was shortened by 7 bases and J by 1 base, with 13 bases between the two germline ends. Looked up from germline, CDR1 is SQVTM and CDR2 is ANQGSEA. The DNA of the CDR3 is TGCAGCGCCGAAGAACAGGGGAACACTGAAGCTTTCTTT. This sequence encodes CSAEEQGNTEAFF.

The CDR3 spells CASSLEGTDTQYF. In DNA, the CDR3 is TGTGCCAGCAGCTTGGAAGGCACAGATACGCAGTATTTT. The rearrangement links TRBV5-8 to TRBJ2-3; D call uncertain. The germline V and J ends were trimmed by 0 bases and 1 base, with 3 bases remaining between them. Germline lookup yields CDR1 SGHTS and CDR2 YDEGEE. The CDR3 has 13 amino acids.

The chain couples TRBV28 to TRBJ1-4, with 10 bases fitting TRBD1. This CDR3 has 14 residues. CDR1 and CDR2 (germline): MDHEN, SYDVKM. J was trimmed by 8 bases and V by 7 bases; bases with no gene match: 7. The CDR3 is CASIDRGLLEKLFF. CDR3 bases: TGTGCCAGCATAGACAGGGGGCTTTTGGAAAAACTGTTTTTT.

The genes are TRBV6-5 and TRBJ1-1; maybe TRBD1 (5 bases). Trimming took 9 bases from V and 4 from J, leaving 15 bases between them. Per the germline V gene, CDR1 is MNHEY and CDR2 is SVGAGI. CDR3 length: 13 amino acids. CDR3 nucleotide sequence: TGTGCCAGTTTAGACACAACAGGCACTGAAGCTTTCTTT. Its protein is CASLDTTGTEAFF.

The chain couples TRBV7-8 to TRBJ1-2; D perhaps matches TRBD1 (5 bases). This CDR3 is built from 15 residues. Trimming left V 2 bases short and J 4 bases short, with 14 bases between. Germline V gene lookup returns CDR1 SGHVS and CDR2 FQNEAQ. This CDR3 reads CASSLTGRETYGYTF. Written as DNA, the CDR3 is TGTGCCAGCAGCTTAACCGGCAGGGAAACCTATGGCTACACCTTC.

The chain links TRBV14 to TRBJ2-1; 7 nucleotides align to TRBD2. The CDR3 has 15 amino acids. With 1 base clipped from V and 0 bases from J, the junction kept 0 bases outside the gene matches. CDR1 and CDR2 (germline): SGHDN, FVKESK. The CDR3 protein is CASSQGTSSYNEQFF. The CDR3 coding sequence is TGTGCCAGCAGCCAAGGGACTAGCTCCTACAATGAGCAGTTCTTC.

The J gene is TRBJ1-5, the V gene TRBV27; 11 bases are a match to TRBD1. Per the germline V gene, CDR1 is MNHEY and CDR2 is SMNVEV (reference sequence). The CDR3 spans 14 residues. J was trimmed by 7 bases and V by 9 bases; bases with no gene match: 8. The CDR3 here is CASSGQGARQPQHF. The CDR3 DNA is TGTGCCAGTAGCGGACAGGGGGCCCGCCAGCCCCAGCATTTT.

V gene TRBV19 combines with J gene TRBJ2-7, with unresolved D. V gave up 2 bases and J gave up 2 bases, with 7 bases separating them. The CDR3 has 13 amino acids. Germline assignment: CDR1 LNHDA and CDR2 SQIVND (reference sequence). The chain's CDR3 is CASSITGPYEQYF. In DNA, the CDR3 is TGTGCCAGTAGTATAACCGGGCCCTACGAGCAGTACTTC.

The J gene is TRBJ2-2, the V gene TRBV7-2, with 12 bases matching TRBD2. V shed 6 bases and J 6 bases; nucleotides not matched to a gene: 2. The CDR3 is 14 residues long. The germline V gene has CDR1 SGHTA and CDR2 FQGNSA. The CDR3 nucleotides read TGTGCCAGCAGGCGACTAGCGGGAGCCGGGGAGCTGTTTTTT. Protein: CASRRLAGAGELFF.

J is TRBJ2-1 and V is TRBV4-1; the D is unclear. CDR3 length equals 15 residues. CDR1 and CDR2 (germline): MGHRA, YSYEKL. V lost 0 bases to trimming and J lost 5 bases, with 11 bases between them. In DNA form, the CDR3 reads TGCGCCAGCAGCCAAGATGGCAGCCTAGACAATGAGCAGTTCTTC. This codes for CASSQDGSLDNEQFF.

V is TRBV9 and J is TRBJ1-6, with D hard to call. This CDR3 region has 13 residues. Trimming left V 4 bases short and J 5 bases short, with 7 bases between. From germline, CDR1 is SGDLS and CDR2 YYNGEE. The CDR3 DNA follows: TGTGCCAGCAGCTCCCATGATAATTCACCCCTCCACTTT. This encodes CASSSHDNSPLHF.

This clone was detected only once. The V and J genes are TRBV6-5 and TRBJ1-2; maybe TRBD1 (5 bases). This CDR3 is built from 16 residues. Germline lookup yields CDR1 MNHEY and CDR2 SVGAGI. Trimming cost V 0 bases and J 2 bases, with 13 bases left between them. This chain's CDR3 is CASSYSYTGENYGYTF. The CDR3 nucleotides are TGTGCCAGCAGTTACTCGTATACGGGGGAGAACTATGGCTACACCTTC.

This chain joins TRBV9 and TRBJ2-3, with TRBD2 matching over 9 bases. Germline CDR1 SGDLS, CDR2 YYNGEE. V lost 0 bases to trimming and J lost 5 bases; unmatched junction nucleotides: 4. The CDR3 runs to 15 residues. This CDR3 reads CASSVGGRAIDTQYF. The CDR3 DNA is TGTGCCAGCAGCGTAGGCGGGAGGGCAATAGATACGCAGTATTTT.

The DNA for the CDR3 is TGTGCCAGCAGCGTAGAGGGCAGACAAGAGACCCAGTACTTC. This translates into CASSVEGRQETQYF. The V call is TRBV9, the J call TRBJ2-5; D not certain. Trimming left V 0 bases short and J 2 bases short, with 8 bases between. The CDR3 length is 14 residues. Per germline, CDR1 SGDLS and CDR2 YYNGEE.

The genes are TRBV5-1 and TRBJ1-2, with 7 bases lining up with TRBD1. Germline lookup yields CDR1 SGHRS and CDR2 YFSETQ. The CDR3 is 15 residues long. V dropped 0 bases and J dropped 1; count of bases not matched to a gene: 3. For the CDR3, the DNA is TGCGCCAGCAGCTTGGTTGGGACAGTTAACTATGGCTACACCTTC. This codes for CASSLVGTVNYGYTF.

The V and J genes are TRBV27 and TRBJ2-5; possible D gene TRBD2, 6 bases. Deletions cut 4 bases from V and 7 bases from J, with 16 bases between. Germline CDR1 reads MNHEY; CDR2 reads SMNVEV (reference sequence). The CDR3 spans 14 residues. The chain's CDR3 is CASSSGGIGGTQYF. In DNA, the CDR3 is TGTGCCAGCAGTTCAGGAGGGATAGGAGGGACCCAGTACTTC.

The genes are TRBV2 and TRBJ2-7; maybe TRBD1 (5 bases). V gave up 6 bases and J gave up 8 bases, with 11 bases separating them. CDR1 and CDR2 (germline): SNHLY, FYNNEI. The CDR3 spans 11 residues. The chain's CDR3 is CASRDTLKQYF. The CDR3 bases are TGTGCCAGCAGGGACACATTGAAGCAGTACTTC.

This clone was seen a single time. The chain employs TRBV5-4 and TRBJ1-1; D may be TRBD1 (5 bases). CDR3 length: 12 residues. Trimming left V 2 bases short and J 4 bases short, with 6 bases between. Germline lookup yields CDR1 SGHNT and CDR2 YYREEE (reference sequence). The CDR3 sequence is CASSFGGTEAFF. CDR3 nucleotide sequence: TGTGCCAGCAGCTTCGGGGGCACTGAAGCTTTCTTT.

The rearrangement uses TRBV5-1 and TRBJ2-5; no clear D. The end of the DNA fits TRBJ2-7 better, so the J call may be wrong. The germline CDR1 and CDR2 sequences are SGHRS and YFSETQ. The CDR3 is 14 amino acids. The CDR3 is CASSLAQAGDEQYF. The CDR3 coding sequence is TGCGCCAGCAGCTTGGCACAAGCTGGCGACGAGCAGTACTTC.

The V gene is TRBV2, the J gene TRBJ1-1; possible D gene TRBD1, 6 bases. The V end lost 6 bases, the J end lost 11 bases, and 16 bases lay between the germline ends. The germline V gene has CDR1 SNHLY and CDR2 FYNNEI. This CDR3 has 12 amino acids. CDR3 DNA sequence: TGTGCCAGCAGAACAATACAGGGAAATGCTTTCTTT. Translated, it gives CASRTIQGNAFF.

Points on this clone: At one end, the junction sequence differs from germline, possibly due to a read error. The rearrangement uses TRBV5-4 and TRBJ1-2, with D maybe TRBD1 (5 bases). CDR3 size: 13 residues. The germline V gene has CDR1 SGHNT and CDR2 YYREEE (reference sequence). The CDR3 reads CASSLGVDYGYTF. The CDR3, as DNA: TGTGCCAGCAGTTTGGGGGTGGACTATGGCTACACCTTC.